This T cell receptor beta chain emerged from a study of shared clonotypes between healthy human individuals. Study outcomes and limitations: Non-shared clonotypes displayed generation probabilities falling below those of clonotypes present in all four donors.

As to this clone: What it recognizes is unknown.

Method: immunoSEQ multiplex PCR; TCRdb's copy keeps in-frame clones and lacks some. The data contain about a million clones, around 76% of them singletons. This CDR3 is built from 15 residues. Per the germline V gene, CDR1 is SGHTA and CDR2 is FQGNSA. The J segment lost 9 bases and the V segment lost 1 base, leaving 7 bases of the junction unmatched. The J gene is TRBJ2-1, the V gene TRBV7-2; 9 bases are shared with TRBD2. The sequencing sample was made of memory CD4+ T cells sorted from blood. Subset described: CD45RA-negative fraction. This sequence was found in a man younger than 35 in good health. CDR3 nucleotide sequence: TGTGCCAGCAGCTTAGAAGAGGCGGGAGGGTTTGAGCAGTTCTTC. Protein sequence: CASSLEEAGGFEQFF.